Listed below are T cell receptor beta chains from one sample, sequenced in a study of blood T cells in healthy people across ages. TCRdb ran MiXCR on the 5' RACE reads and lists one entry per CDR3 protein. The data hold about 1.6 million distinct CDR3 sequences, with 30% to 40% observed a single time. The specimen sequenced was blood. The receptors were sampled from a woman in her twenties or thirties in good health. Both conserved end residues are trimmed from each CDR3. Fields, in order: J gene, clone size, V gene, CDR3 protein. Some rows mark clone size as missing; the rest say once, few, many or name a class of expanded clone.

>TRBJ2-3|few|TRBV5-5
ASSLGTGVGDTQY
>TRBJ2-7|.|TRBV3-1
ASSQKPGLESSYGQY
>TRBJ1-2|.|TRBV5-4
ASSLDRSGYGYT
>TRBJ1-1|.|TRBV10-3
AISESTGPGTEAF
>TRBJ1-1|few|TRBV29-1
SVGDYPRGQAF
>TRBJ2-1|many|TRBV7-8
ASSITSGEQF
>TRBJ1-4|.|TRBV2
ATGANEKLF
>TRBJ2-3|.|TRBV19
ASSIGQGIDTQY
>TRBJ1-4|few|TRBV4-2
ASSTPSTNEKLF
>TRBJ2-1|few|TRBV25-1
ASGQRNNEQF
>TRBJ2-3|few|TRBV4-1
ASSQVAGTGGTDTQY
>TRBJ2-5|.|TRBV13
ASSLVGSKGPQETQY
>TRBJ2-7|.|TRBV27
ASSLSLRDRALPYEQY
>TRBJ2-7|few|TRBV7-8
ASSPGGGLAGSYEQY
>TRBJ2-7|.|TRBV6-1
ACSVTGGDYEQY
>TRBJ1-4|.|TRBV4-1
ASSNGYSATNEKLF
>TRBJ2-7|.|TRBV9
ASSVRDQRGSSYEQY
>TRBJ2-7|few|TRBV11-2
ASSLDRGSSHEQY
>.|few|TRBV2
ASGRSSGEQY
>TRBJ2-7|.|TRBV27
ASSLSRGLGPCEQY
>TRBJ2-5|few|TRBV10-2
ASSELAASQETQY
>TRBJ2-7|.|TRBV20-1
SASSGRMSSYEQY
>TRBJ2-7|.|TRBV7-3
ASSTMDGSQY
>TRBJ2-3|.|TRBV29-1
SVEGVGENTDTQY
>TRBJ2-7|.|TRBV9
ASSSSRAGEQY
>TRBJ1-5|.|TRBV20-1
SARVASATSNQPQH
>TRBJ1-2|many|TRBV10-3
AISESGTGTLYNGYT
>TRBJ2-6|many|TRBV12-3/TRBV12-4
ASTPRGSPGANVLT
>TRBJ2-5|few|TRBV11-2
ASSLDSGTYEGETQY
>TRBJ2-1|few|TRBV15
ATSRGLMTSGSYNEQF
>TRBJ2-1|.|TRBV20-1
STRDGARSRGDEQF
>TRBJ1-6|once|TRBV7-9
ASRSGTLGYNSPLH
>TRBJ1-5|.|TRBV10-3
AISEGRGGQPQH
>TRBJ2-1|few|TRBV20-1
SASFGTGSYNEQF
>TRBJ2-3|once|TRBV20-1
SASSPDTQY
>TRBJ2-5|few|TRBV20-1
SARDPVRETQY
>TRBJ2-1|.|TRBV11-2
ASSLRQGGASCNEQF
>TRBJ1-4|.|TRBV15
ATSSEGVREKLF
>TRBJ2-1|.|TRBV20-1
SASPFWGGEQF
>TRBJ2-2|.|TRBV5-1
ASSLHTSGRATGELF
>TRBJ2-5|.|TRBV5-8
ASSLVRRQETQY
>TRBJ1-1|few|TRBV7-9
ASSLVAQGDTEAF
>TRBJ2-1|few|TRBV9
ASSVAASVRGEQF
>TRBJ2-5|few|TRBV9
ASSVRGQETQY
>TRBJ1-5|.|TRBV20-1
SAQGTGSVGQPQH
>TRBJ2-2|.|TRBV5-5
ASMAEPRSMGELF
>TRBJ2-2|.|TRBV20-1
SAHDRGWGVGSNTGELF
>TRBJ1-2|.|TRBV4-2
ASSQDVPGEGSVYGYT
>TRBJ1-2|.|TRBV10-3
AIRIGGNNYGYT
>TRBJ2-1|once|TRBV28
ASSFSGRDEQF
>TRBJ1-3|.|TRBV20-1
SARGQGSSGNTIY